The entry that follows covers one T cell receptor (beta chain) sequence. Germline lookup yields CDR1 SGHVS and CDR2 FQNEAQ. Trimming cost V 4 bases and J 1 base, with 13 bases left between them. CDR3 length: 15 residues. These data are taken from a study of T cell responses to AZD1222 COVID-19 vaccine. Repertoires were generated with immunoSEQ multiplex PCR, while TCRdb's copy carries only in-frame clones and drops some. The sample has over 120,000 clones, over 90% seen once. The clonotype was recovered from an adult in good health. Source: peripheral blood, taken on day 0 of AZD1222 vaccination. The chain carries TRBV7-8 and TRBJ1-1, with D unresolved. The CDR3 coding sequence is TGTGCCAGCAGCTCTGTGCAGGACGGGAACACTGAAGCTTTCTTT. Translation gives CASSSVQDGNTEAFF.